The T cell receptor beta chain under discussion was sequenced for a study of type 1 and type 2 diabetes patients. Roughly 9 milliliters of peripheral blood were drawn from each donor. PCR was run on genomic DNA. A primer set of 30 forward and 13 reverse primers amplified the CDR3. TCRdb analysed the multiplex PCR reads with MiXCR anew, one entry per CDR3 protein. The sample lists 250,000 or so distinct CDR3 sequences, approximately 45% occurring once. CDR3 length: 16 amino acids. J lost 6 bases, V lost 4 bases, and 10 bases had no gene match. Germline V gene lookup returns CDR1 LNHDA and CDR2 SQIVND (reference sequence).

The V call is TRBV19, the J call TRBJ1-5; 9 bases map to TRBD1. The clonotype was recovered from a man aged 18 to 29 with type 2 diabetes. Source material: peripheral blood mononuclear cells (PBMCs). The CDR3 region is CASSTSLGTGSQPQHF. The CDR3 nucleotides are TGTGCCAGTAGTACCTCCTTAGGGACAGGGAGTCAGCCCCAGCATTTT.